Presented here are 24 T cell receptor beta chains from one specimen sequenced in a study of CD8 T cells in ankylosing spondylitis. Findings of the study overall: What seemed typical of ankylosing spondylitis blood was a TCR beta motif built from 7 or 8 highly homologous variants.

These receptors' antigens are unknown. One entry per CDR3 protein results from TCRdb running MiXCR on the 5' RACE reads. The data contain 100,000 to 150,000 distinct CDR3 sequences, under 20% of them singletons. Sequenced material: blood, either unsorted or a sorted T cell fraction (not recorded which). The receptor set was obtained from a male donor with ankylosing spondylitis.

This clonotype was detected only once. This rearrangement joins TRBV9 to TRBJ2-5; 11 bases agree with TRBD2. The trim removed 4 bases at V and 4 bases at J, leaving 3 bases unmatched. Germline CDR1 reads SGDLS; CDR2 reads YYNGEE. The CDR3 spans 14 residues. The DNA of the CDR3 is TGTGCCAGCAGCACTAGCGGGAGTATAGAGACCCAGTACTTC. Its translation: CASSTSGSIETQYF.

DNA of the CDR3: TGTGCCAGCAGCCAAGCGGACAGCAATCCTGAAGCTTTCTTT. Translating it yields CASSQADSNPEAFF. The chain carries TRBV3-1 and TRBJ1-1, with TRBD1 as a possible D gene (6 bases). Per the germline V gene, CDR1 is LGHDT and CDR2 is YNNKEL (reference sequence). Deletions cut 1 base from V and 6 bases from J, with 12 bases between. The CDR3 contains 14 residues.

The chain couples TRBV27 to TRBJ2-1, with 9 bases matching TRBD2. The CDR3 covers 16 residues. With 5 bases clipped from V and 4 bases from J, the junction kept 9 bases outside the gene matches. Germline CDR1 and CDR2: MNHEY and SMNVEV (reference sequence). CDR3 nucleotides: TGTGCCAGCAGTGCCCTCACTAGCGGGCGATACAATGAGCAGTTCTTC. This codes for CASSALTSGRYNEQFF.

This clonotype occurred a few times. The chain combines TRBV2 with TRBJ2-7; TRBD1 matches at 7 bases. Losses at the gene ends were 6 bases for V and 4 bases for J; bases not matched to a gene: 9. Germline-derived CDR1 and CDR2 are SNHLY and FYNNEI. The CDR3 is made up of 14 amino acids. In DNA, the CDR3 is TGTGCCAGCAGGAGCCGTGGGACAGTTTACGAGCAGTACTTC. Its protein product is CASRSRGTVYEQYF.

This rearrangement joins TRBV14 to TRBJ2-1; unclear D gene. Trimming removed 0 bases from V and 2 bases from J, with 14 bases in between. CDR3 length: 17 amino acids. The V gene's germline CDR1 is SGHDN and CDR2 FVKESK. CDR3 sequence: CASSQDLLGSPYNEQFF. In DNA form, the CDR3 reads TGTGCCAGCAGCCAAGATTTGTTGGGGTCCCCCTACAATGAGCAGTTCTTC.

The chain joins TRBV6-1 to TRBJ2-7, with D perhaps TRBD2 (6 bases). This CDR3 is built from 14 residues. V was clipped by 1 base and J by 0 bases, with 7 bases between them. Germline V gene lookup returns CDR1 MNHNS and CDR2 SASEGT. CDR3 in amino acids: CASSEVGGSYEQYF. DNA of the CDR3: TGTGCCAGCAGTGAAGTGGGGGGCTCCTACGAGCAGTACTTC.

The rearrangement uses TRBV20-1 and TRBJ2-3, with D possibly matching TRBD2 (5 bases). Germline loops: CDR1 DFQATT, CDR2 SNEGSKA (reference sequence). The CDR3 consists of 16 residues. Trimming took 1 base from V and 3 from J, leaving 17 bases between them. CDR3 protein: CSARGDGPPGTDTQYF. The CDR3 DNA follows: TGCAGTGCTAGAGGCGACGGTCCCCCGGGGACAGATACGCAGTATTTT.

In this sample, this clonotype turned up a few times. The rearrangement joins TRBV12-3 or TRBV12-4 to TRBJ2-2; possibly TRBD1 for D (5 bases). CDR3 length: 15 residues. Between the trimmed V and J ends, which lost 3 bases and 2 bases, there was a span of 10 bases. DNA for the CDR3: TGTGCCAGCAGTTTGTACAGGAGTAACACCGGGGAGCTGTTTTTT. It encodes CASSLYRSNTGELFF.

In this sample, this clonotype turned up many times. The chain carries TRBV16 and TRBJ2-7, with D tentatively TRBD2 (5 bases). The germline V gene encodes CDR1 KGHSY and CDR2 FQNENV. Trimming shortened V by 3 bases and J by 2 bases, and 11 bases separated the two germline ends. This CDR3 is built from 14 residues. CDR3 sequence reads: CASSHTEGTYEQYF. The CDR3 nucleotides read TGTGCCAGCAGCCACACAGAGGGTACCTACGAGCAGTACTTC.

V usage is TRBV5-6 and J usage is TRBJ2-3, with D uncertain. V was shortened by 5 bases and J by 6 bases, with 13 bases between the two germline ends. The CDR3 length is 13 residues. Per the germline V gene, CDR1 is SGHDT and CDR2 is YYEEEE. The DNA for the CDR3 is TGTGCCAGCAGACTTGTAGTCTCGGATACGCAGTATTTT. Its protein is CASRLVVSDTQYF.

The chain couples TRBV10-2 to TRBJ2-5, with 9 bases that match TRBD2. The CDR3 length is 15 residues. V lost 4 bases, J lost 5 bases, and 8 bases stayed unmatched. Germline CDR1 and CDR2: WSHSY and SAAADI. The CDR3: CASSGLAGAGETQYF. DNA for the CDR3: TGCGCCAGCAGTGGATTAGCGGGAGCCGGGGAGACCCAGTACTTC.

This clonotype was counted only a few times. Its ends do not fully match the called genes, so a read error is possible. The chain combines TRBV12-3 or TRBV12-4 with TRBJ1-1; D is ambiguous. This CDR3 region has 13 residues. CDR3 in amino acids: CAGSPGLLTEAFF. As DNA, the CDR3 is TGTGCCGGCAGCCCAGGCCTACTCACTGAAGCTTTCTTT.

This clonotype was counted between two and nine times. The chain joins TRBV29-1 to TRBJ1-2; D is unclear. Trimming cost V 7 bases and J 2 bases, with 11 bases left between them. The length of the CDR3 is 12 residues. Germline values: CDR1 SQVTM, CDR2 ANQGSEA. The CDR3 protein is CSGVEDNYGYTF. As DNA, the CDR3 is TGCAGCGGGGTGGAGGACAACTATGGCTACACCTTC.

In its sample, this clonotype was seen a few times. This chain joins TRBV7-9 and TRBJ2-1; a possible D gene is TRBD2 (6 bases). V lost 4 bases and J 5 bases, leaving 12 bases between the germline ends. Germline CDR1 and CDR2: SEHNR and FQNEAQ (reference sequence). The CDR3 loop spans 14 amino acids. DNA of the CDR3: TGTGCCAGCAGCTCCGGGACTCGGGACAATGAGCAGTTCTTC. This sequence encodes CASSSGTRDNEQFF. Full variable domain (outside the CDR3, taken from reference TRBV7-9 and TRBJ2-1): DTGVSQNPRHKITKRGQNVTFRCDPISEHNRLYWYRQTLGQGPEFLTYFQNEAQLEKSRLLSDRFSAERPKGSFSTLEIQRTEQGDSAMYLCASSSGTRDNEQFFGPGTRLTVL.

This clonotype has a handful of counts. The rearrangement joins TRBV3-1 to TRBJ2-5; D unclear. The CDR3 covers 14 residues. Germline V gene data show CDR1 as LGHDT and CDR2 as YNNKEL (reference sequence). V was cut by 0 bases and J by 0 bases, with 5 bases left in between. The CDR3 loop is CASSQEGNQETQYF. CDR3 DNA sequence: TGTGCCAGCAGCCAAGAAGGTAACCAAGAGACCCAGTACTTC.

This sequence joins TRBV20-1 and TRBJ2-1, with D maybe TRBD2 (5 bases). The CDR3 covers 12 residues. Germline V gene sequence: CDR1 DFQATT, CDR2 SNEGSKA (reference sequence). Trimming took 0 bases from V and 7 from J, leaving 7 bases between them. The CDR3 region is CSARDRGNEQFF. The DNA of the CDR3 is TGCAGTGCTAGAGATAGAGGGAATGAGCAGTTCTTC.

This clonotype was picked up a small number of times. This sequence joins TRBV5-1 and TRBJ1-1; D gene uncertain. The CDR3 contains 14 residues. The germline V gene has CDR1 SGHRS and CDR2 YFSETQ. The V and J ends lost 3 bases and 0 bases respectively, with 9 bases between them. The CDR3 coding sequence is TGCGCCAGCAGCTCGACACCGGTGAACACTGAAGCTTTCTTT. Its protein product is CASSSTPVNTEAFF.

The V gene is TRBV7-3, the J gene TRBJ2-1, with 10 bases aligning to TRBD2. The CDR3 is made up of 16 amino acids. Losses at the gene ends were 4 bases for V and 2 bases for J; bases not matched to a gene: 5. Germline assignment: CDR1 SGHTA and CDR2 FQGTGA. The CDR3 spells CASSSISGRTYNEQFF. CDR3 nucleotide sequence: TGTGCCAGCAGCTCCATTAGCGGGAGGACCTACAATGAGCAGTTCTTC.

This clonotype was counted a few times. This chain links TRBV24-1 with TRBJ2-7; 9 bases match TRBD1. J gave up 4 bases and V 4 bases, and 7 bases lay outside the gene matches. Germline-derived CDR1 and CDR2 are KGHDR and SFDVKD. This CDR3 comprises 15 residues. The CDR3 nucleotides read TGTGCCACCAGTGACGACCGGGACAGGGTTTACGAGCAGTACTTC. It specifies CATSDDRDRVYEQYF.

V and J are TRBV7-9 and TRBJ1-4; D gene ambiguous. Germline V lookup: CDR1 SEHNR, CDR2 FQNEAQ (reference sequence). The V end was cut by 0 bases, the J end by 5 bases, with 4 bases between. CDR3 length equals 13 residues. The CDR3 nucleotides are TGTGCCAGCAGCTTAGCAGGGAATGAAAAACTGTTTTTT. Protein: CASSLAGNEKLFF.

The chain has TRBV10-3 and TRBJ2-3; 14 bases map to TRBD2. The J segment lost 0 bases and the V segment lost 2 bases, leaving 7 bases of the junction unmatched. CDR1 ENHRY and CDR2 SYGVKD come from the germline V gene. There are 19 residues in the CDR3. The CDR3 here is CAISEPTSGRETSTDTQYF. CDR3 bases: TGTGCCATCAGTGAGCCGACTAGCGGGAGGGAGACTAGCACAGATACGCAGTATTTT.

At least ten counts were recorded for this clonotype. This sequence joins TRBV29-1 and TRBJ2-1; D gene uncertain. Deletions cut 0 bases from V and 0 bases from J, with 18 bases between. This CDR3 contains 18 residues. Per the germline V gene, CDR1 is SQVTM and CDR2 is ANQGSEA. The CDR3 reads CSVEDPFVVSLSYNEQFF. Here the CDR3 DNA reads TGCAGCGTTGAAGATCCGTTTGTCGTGAGTCTCTCCTACAATGAGCAGTTCTTC.

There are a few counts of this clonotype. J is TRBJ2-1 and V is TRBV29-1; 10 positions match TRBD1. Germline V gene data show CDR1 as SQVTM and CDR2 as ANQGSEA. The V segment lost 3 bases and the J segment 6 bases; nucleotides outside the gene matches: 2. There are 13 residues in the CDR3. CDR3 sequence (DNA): TGCAGCGTTGAGGGACAGGGGCCCAATGAGCAGTTCTTC. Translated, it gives CSVEGQGPNEQFF.

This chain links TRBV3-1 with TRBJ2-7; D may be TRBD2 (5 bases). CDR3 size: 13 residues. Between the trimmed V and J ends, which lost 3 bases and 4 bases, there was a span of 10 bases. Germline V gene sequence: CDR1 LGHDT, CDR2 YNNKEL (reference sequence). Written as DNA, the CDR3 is TGTGCCAGCAGCCAGTCACCGGGGTACGAGCAGTACTTC. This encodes CASSQSPGYEQYF.